This T cell receptor beta chain was profiled in a study of monozygotic twins with inflammatory bowel disease (dated by TCRdb to the late 2010s). As for the study more broadly: The full study comprised some 30 monozygotic twin pairs: nine German pairs (four IBD-concordant, five IBD-discordant) and 19 IBD-discordant Danish pairs. Within discordant pairs, disease-associated traits were sought mainly by comparing IBD patients with their genetically identical healthy co-twins. Each individual had, on average, about 151 000 unique TCRalpha sequences and 181 000 unique TCRbeta sequences available for analysis. Summary of the overall study and its limitations: No single strong signal or clonotype linked to IBD turned up in the results, so the idea that one exists was not supported. Concordant and discordant twins showed no difference in repertoire similarity, possibly because of limited statistical power. Measured by the inverse Simpson index, TCRbeta repertoire diversity was lower in IBD patients than in their healthy co-twins. Different T cell subtypes could not be distinguished in the analysis. Because patients were on differing immunosuppressive treatments, the repertoires may have picked up extra background noise and inter-individual variability. Fewer clonotypes were shared with other individuals by IBD patients than by healthy twins, most markedly in patients showing signs of disease activity.

From each donor, an approximately 2.4 ml peripheral blood sample was collected into PAXgene tubes and kept at -80 degrees C. Total RNA was isolated from whole blood with the PAXgene blood miRNA kit on an automated QIAcube, without T cell sorting. Peripheral blood from monozygotic twin pairs who were concordant or discordant for inflammatory bowel disease underwent deep TCRalpha and TCRbeta repertoire profiling using unique molecular barcoding. For every twin pair, smoking habits were documented, and each individual was categorised as a current, former or never smoker. In the germline V gene (reference sequence), CDR1 corresponds to DFQATT and CDR2 to SNEGSKA. The CDR3 runs 13 amino acids, cysteine and phenylalanine included. The protein alone is recorded here. Library preparation employed 5' RACE. For each TCR library, 3,500 to 4,000 ng of total RNA was used. For each sample, cDNA synthesis with SMARTScribe reverse transcriptase was split into eight separate reactions. During cDNA synthesis, unique molecular identifiers containing a 6-nucleotide sample barcode were introduced by template switching. TCRalpha and TCRbeta cDNA was amplified in two nested PCRs of around 15 and 9 cycles, and bead purification was carried out after each PCR. Before amplification, the cDNA was treated with uracil DNA-glycosylase and purified using the QIAquick PCR purification kit. The second PCR added Illumina TruSeq-compatible adapters along with sample-specific barcodes. TapeStation and Qubit were used to check library quality and concentration, and 4.5 to 6 ng of each library was pooled. The pooled libraries were sequenced with 2 x 100 bp reads and custom sequencing primers on an Illumina HiSeq2500 single-index Rapid Run. From the authors' description of their analysis: MiGEC version 1.2.6 was used for UMI-based consensus assembly, which corrected PCR and sequencing errors. MiXCR version 2.1.1 handled V(D)J alignment, clonotype assembly and CDR3 extraction. Normalisation of gene usage, clonotype sharing and MAIT/NKT TCR abundance was achieved by analysing the top 1000, 10 000 and 20 000 clonotypes per sample. Diversity was computed as the inverse Simpson index with the vegan R package after downsampling to 27 000 UMIs. Statistical testing used paired Mann-Whitney U tests on the discordant twin pairs and applied Benjamini-Hochberg correction for multiple testing. With the reads reprocessed by TCRdb, a single entry stands for each CDR3 protein sequence and no DNA is reported. What appears here as the V and J calls and clone size reflects TCRdb's work, not the paper's. The record for this sample contains more than 350,000 distinct CDR3 sequences. 2.4% of the sample goes to the ten largest clones.

Comment on this clonotype: Its cognate antigen has yet to be identified.

The chain uses TRBV20-1 and TRBJ2-3; TCRdb outputs TRBD1, but without DNA this stays unchecked. Material for sequencing was blood. This clonotype was obtained from a human donor with ulcerative colitis or Crohn's disease, or a healthy co-twin of an affected twin (not recorded which). For the CDR3, the sequence is CSKQGAEADTQYF.